These 7 T cell receptor beta chains share one sample of origin, sequenced in a study of identical twins. From the 5' RACE reads, TCRdb called clonotypes with MiXCR, one entry per CDR3 protein. The profile shows 450,000 or so distinct CDR3 sequences, more than 13% of them singletons. These same records also appear under a second study, on yellow fever vaccine responses in identical twins.

The sequencing input was CD4+ T cells sorted from blood. Receptors originate from a woman under 30 in good health.

The chain links TRBV3-1 to TRBJ1-1; 11 bases match TRBD1. V was clipped by 4 bases and J by 6 bases; unmatched bases: 10. Germline V CDR1 and CDR2: LGHDT, YNNKEL (reference sequence). The CDR3 has 16 amino acids. DNA for the CDR3: TGTGCCAGCAGCCCGGGAGGACAGGGGGCGCAGGCTGAAGCTTTCTTT. Translating gives CASSPGGQGAQAEAFF.

CDR3 sequence: CASSQESNRANSPLHF. The CDR3 DNA sequence: TGTGCCAGCAGCCAAGAGAGCAACAGGGCCAATTCACCCCTCCACTTT. V usage is TRBV4-2 and J usage is TRBJ1-6; possible D gene TRBD1, 6 bases. CDR1 and CDR2 (germline): LGHNA, YNFKEQ. V was shortened by 0 bases and J by 7 bases, with 13 bases between the two germline ends. The CDR3 covers 16 residues.

This chain uses TRBV2 with TRBJ1-6, with no clear D. Germline V gene data show CDR1 as SNHLY and CDR2 as FYNNEI. The V and J ends lost 0 bases and 7 bases respectively, with 13 bases between them. The CDR3 loop spans 16 amino acids. The CDR3 region has the DNA TGTGCCAGCAGTGAAGCGACACTCCAAGGGAATTCACCCCTCCACTTT. This codes for CASSEATLQGNSPLHF.

The rearrangement links TRBV5-6 to TRBJ1-2, with D unresolved. This CDR3 is built from 15 residues. V lost 0 bases to trimming and J lost 0 bases, with 9 bases between them. Germline V lookup: CDR1 SGHDT, CDR2 YYEEEE. The CDR3 coding sequence is TGTGCCAGCAGCTTGGGTCGTCTAGCTAACTATGGCTACACCTTC. Encoded protein: CASSLGRLANYGYTF. Full variable domain (outside the CDR3, taken from reference TRBV5-6 and TRBJ1-2): DAGVTQSPTHLIKTRGQQVTLRCSPKSGHDTVSWYQQALGQGPQFIFQYYEEEERQRGNFPDRFSGHQFPNYSSELNVNALLLGDSALYLCASSLGRLANYGYTFGSGTRLTVV.

The chain employs TRBV5-4 and TRBJ2-1, with TRBD1 matching over 8 bases. The ends lost 3 bases at V and 3 bases at J; junction bases unmatched: 20. The length of the CDR3 is 20 residues. CDR1 is SGHNT, CDR2 YYREEE, per germline (reference sequence). CDR3 residues: CASSWGQGAPLSPSYNEQFF. The DNA of the CDR3 is TGTGCCAGCAGCTGGGGTCAGGGGGCGCCCCTTTCCCCAAGCTACAATGAGCAGTTCTTC.

This clonotype was seen only a few times. This could be a read error, since a much larger clone is one nucleotide away. The rearrangement links TRBV10-3 to TRBJ2-3, with D unclear. There are 11 residues in the CDR3. Trimming took 4 bases from V and 4 from J, leaving 3 bases between them. Germline V gives CDR1 ENHRY, CDR2 SYGVKD. The CDR3 region is CAISAADTQYF. CDR3 DNA: TGTGCCATCAGTGCGGCAGATACGCAGTATTTT.

The chain uses TRBV20-1 and TRBJ2-7, with D uncertain. This CDR3 spans 12 amino acids. Germline V CDR1 and CDR2: DFQATT, SNEGSKA (reference sequence). Trimming shortened V by 6 bases and J by 3 bases, and 12 bases separated the two germline ends. The CDR3 loop is CSAIPPGYEQYF. In DNA, the CDR3 is TGCAGTGCCATCCCGCCGGGCTACGAGCAGTACTTC.